Here is one TCR beta chain with its context. Its specificity is unknown. The entry originates in a study of T cell responses to AZD1222 COVID-19 vaccine. Findings of the study overall: Two AZD1222 administrations were followed by greater Spike-specific TCR breadth and depth. Only six people who got AZD1222 tested seropositive at baseline. Repertoire sampling occurred only after the peak T cell response.

V gave up 2 bases and J gave up 0 bases, with 4 bases separating them. The CDR3 is made up of 13 amino acids. The V gene's germline CDR1 is SGHNT and CDR2 YENEEA. Profiling relied on immunoSEQ multiplex PCR, and the TCRdb table lists in-frame clones only, not all of them. Of 110,000 to 150,000 clones detected, approximately 91% appear once; the ten largest clones hold about 2%. This chain joins TRBV11-3 and TRBJ1-1; no clear D. Material: peripheral blood, obtained 28 days after the second AZD1222 dose. The receptor was isolated from an adult who received the AZD1222 COVID-19 vaccine. The CDR3 here is CASSLYMNTEAFF. The DNA of the CDR3 is TGTGCCAGCAGCTTATACATGAACACTGAAGCTTTCTTT.